One sample yielded the 30 T cell receptor beta chains listed below, sequenced in a study of response to subunit inactivated influenza vaccine. TCRdb itself ran the RT-PCR reads through MiXCR, one entry per CDR3 protein. Here the sample spans 500,000 to 700,000 distinct CDR3 sequences, approximately 24% being singletons. These data also featured in a second study, about T cells expressing NK-cell markers. Per that paper: What made the TCR beta cDNA was 5'RACE template switching with UMIs.

Source: CD4+ T cells sorted from PBMCs, taken about 13 days after vaccination. The receptor set was obtained from a man aged 45 to 65 who received an inactivated influenza vaccine.

This clonotype was seen a few times. This chain connects TRBV4-1 to TRBJ2-7; D perhaps matches TRBD2 (6 bases). The V end was cut by 5 bases, the J end by 0 bases, with 14 bases between. Per the germline V gene, CDR1 is MGHRA and CDR2 is YSYEKL. The CDR3 runs 15 residues. The CDR3 is CASSLGLASSYEQYF. The CDR3 bases are TGCGCCAGCAGCTTGGGACTTGCGAGCTCCTACGAGCAGTACTTC.

The J gene is TRBJ2-1, the V gene TRBV18, with a tentative D call TRBD1 (5 bases). The CDR3 has 16 amino acids. V was shortened by 4 bases and J by 5 bases, with 18 bases between the two germline ends. The germline V gene has CDR1 KGHSH and CDR2 LQKENI. In nucleotides, the CDR3 is TGTGCCAGCTCACGATACCAGCAGGGATTTAACAATGAGCAGTTCTTC. Amino acid sequence: CASSRYQQGFNNEQFF.

V usage is TRBV28 and J usage is TRBJ2-7; 8 nucleotides agree with TRBD2. This CDR3 has 15 amino acids. V dropped 3 bases and J dropped 6; count of bases not matched to a gene: 10. Germline V gives CDR1 MDHEN, CDR2 SYDVKM. CDR3 coding DNA: TGTGCCAGCAGTTTTCGCGGACTAGCCTCTCCCGAGCAGTACTTC. Its protein is CASSFRGLASPEQYF.

This clonotype was counted only a few times. V gene TRBV6-2 or TRBV6-3 combines with J gene TRBJ2-1, with D possibly matching TRBD2 (7 bases). The CDR3 loop spans 15 amino acids. Germline CDR1 reads MNHEY; CDR2 reads SVGEGT. Trimming took off 6 bases at V and 7 bases at J, with 19 bases between the two ends. CDR3 bases: TGTGCCAGCAGGCTCGGGGGGACAACGACTAATGAGCAGTTCTTC. It codes for CASRLGGTTTNEQFF.

This clonotype appeared a few times. The rearrangement links TRBV11-2 to TRBJ2-7; TRBD1 is a possible D gene (5 bases). The V and J ends lost 2 bases and 6 bases respectively, with 11 bases between them. This CDR3 has 13 residues. Germline values: CDR1 SGHAT, CDR2 FQNNGV. In DNA, the CDR3 is TGTGCCAGCAGCTTACGGCCTAGGGGCGAGCAGTACTTC. This encodes CASSLRPRGEQYF.

The chain couples TRBV29-1 to TRBJ1-2; a weak D match, TRBD1 (5 bases). Between the trimmed V and J ends, which lost 3 bases and 6 bases, there was a span of 5 bases. The CDR3 totals 10 residues. CDR1 and CDR2 from the germline V gene are SQVTM and ANQGSEA. The CDR3 here is CSVDRDGYTF. The CDR3 nucleotides are TGCAGCGTTGACAGGGATGGCTACACCTTC.

The sample holds a few counts of this clonotype. The CDR3 DNA reads as TGCAGCGTTTCTCCGGGGACTACGGAAGAGACCCAGTACTTC. Amino acid sequence: CSVSPGTTEETQYF. The V and J genes are TRBV29-1 and TRBJ2-5; 7 nucleotides match TRBD2. Germline CDR1 SQVTM, CDR2 ANQGSEA. CDR3 size: 14 residues. J gave up 3 bases and V 5 bases, and 9 bases lay outside the gene matches.

J is TRBJ1-3 and V is TRBV5-1; no reliable D call. The CDR3 has 13 residues. Trimming left V 6 bases short and J 2 bases short, with 9 bases between. CDR1 and CDR2 (germline): SGHRS, YFSETQ. DNA of the CDR3: TGCGCCAGCAAGGAGGATACTGGAAACACCATATATTTT. Protein sequence: CASKEDTGNTIYF.

The chain is built from TRBV7-2 and TRBJ2-1; TRBD1 agrees at 8 bases. Looked up from germline, CDR1 is SGHTA and CDR2 is FQGNSA. The CDR3 extends over 15 amino acids. V gave up 5 bases and J gave up 6 bases; unmatched junction bases: 9. The CDR3 sequence is CASSAGQGRFNEQFF. CDR3 in DNA: TGTGCCAGCAGCGCCGGACAGGGAAGGTTCAATGAGCAGTTCTTC.

The chain combines TRBV5-1 with TRBJ2-7, with D possibly being TRBD2 (6 bases). The CDR3 is made up of 14 amino acids. The germline gives CDR1 SGHRS, CDR2 YFSETQ. Trimming took off 2 bases at V and 0 bases at J, with 9 bases between the two ends. The CDR3 reads CASSFGGNSYEQYF. Written as DNA, the CDR3 is TGCGCCAGCAGCTTTGGAGGGAACTCCTACGAGCAGTACTTC.

This rearrangement joins TRBV28 to TRBJ2-7, with 7 positions matching TRBD2. The CDR3 sequence is 17 residues long. The junction had 15 bases not matched to a gene; V was cut back by 1 base and J by 6 bases. The germline V gene has CDR1 MDHEN and CDR2 SYDVKM. CDR3 region: CASSLLMGRPSGGEQYF. DNA of the CDR3: TGTGCCAGCAGTTTATTAATGGGGAGGCCTTCGGGGGGCGAGCAGTACTTC. Based on the CDR3 plus reference TRBV28 and TRBJ2-7, the full variable domain is DVKVTQSSRYLVKRTGEKVFLECVQDMDHENMFWYRQDPGLGLRLIYFSYDVKMKEKGDIPEGYSVSREKKERFSLILESASTNQTSMYLCASSLLMGRPSGGEQYFGPGTRLTVT.

The table lists this clonotype with a few counts. V gene TRBV7-2 combines with J gene TRBJ1-5; the D gene is possibly TRBD1 (6 bases). Germline values: CDR1 SGHTA, CDR2 FQGNSA. The CDR3 covers 14 residues. Trimming pared 5 bases from V and 7 bases from J, leaving 15 bases between. CDR3 DNA: TGTGCCAGCAGCACTCAGGGGACGGGCCAGCCCCAGCATTTT. Protein sequence: CASSTQGTGQPQHF.

The chain employs TRBV15 and TRBJ1-5; D is perhaps TRBD1 (6 bases). In germline, CDR1 is LNHNV, CDR2 YYDKDF (reference sequence). Trimming stripped 5 bases from V and 7 bases from J, with 15 bases between. This CDR3 has 14 residues. Here the CDR3 reads CATSSRQAEQPQHF. The CDR3 DNA follows: TGTGCCACCAGCTCCCGACAGGCCGAACAGCCCCAGCATTTT.

This clonotype has only a few counts. This chain joins TRBV28 and TRBJ1-6, with D perhaps matching TRBD1 (5 bases). V gave up 3 bases and J gave up 9 bases, with 18 bases separating them. The germline gives CDR1 MDHEN, CDR2 SYDVKM. The CDR3 consists of 16 residues. CDR3 amino acids: CASSFVGLGGRSPLHF. CDR3 DNA: TGTGCCAGCAGTTTTGTAGGGCTCGGGGGACGTTCACCCCTCCACTTT. The whole variable domain, filled in from reference TRBV28 and TRBJ1-6, reads DVKVTQSSRYLVKRTGEKVFLECVQDMDHENMFWYRQDPGLGLRLIYFSYDVKMKEKGDIPEGYSVSREKKERFSLILESASTNQTSMYLCASSFVGLGGRSPLHFGNGTRLTVT.

This clonotype has at least ten counts. This chain joins TRBV20-1 and TRBJ1-5, with D possibly matching TRBD1 (5 bases). The germline V gene encodes CDR1 DFQATT and CDR2 SNEGSKA (reference sequence). The CDR3 has 12 amino acids. The CDR3 nucleotides are TGCAGCGCCTACCGGGGGTGGCCGCCCCAGCATTTT. It is translated as CSAYRGWPPQHF.

This rearrangement joins TRBV6-2 or TRBV6-3 to TRBJ1-1; TRBD1 is a possible D gene (5 bases). The V gene lost 6 bases and the J gene lost 1 base, with 9 bases spanning the gap. This CDR3 is built from 13 residues. The V gene's germline CDR1 is MNHEY and CDR2 SVGEGT. CDR3 region: CASRRQRNTEAFF. In nucleotides, the CDR3 is TGTGCCAGCAGGAGACAGAGGAACACTGAAGCTTTCTTT.

The chain has TRBV10-3 and TRBJ2-2; 9 nucleotides match TRBD1. Germline V CDR1 and CDR2: ENHRY, SYGVKD. The CDR3 is 16 amino acids. The V and J ends lost 0 bases and 6 bases, in that order; junction bases with no gene match: 5. The CDR3 loop reads CAISESGTGTAGELFF. CDR3 in DNA: TGTGCCATCAGTGAGTCGGGGACAGGGACCGCCGGGGAGCTGTTTTTT.

This chain joins TRBV12-3 or TRBV12-4 and TRBJ1-1, with 11 bases fitting TRBD1. The V gene end was trimmed by 6 bases and the J gene end by 9 bases; junction bases not matched to a gene: 6. The CDR3 consists of 13 residues. CDR3 amino acids: CASSLGQGAQAFF. CDR3 nucleotide sequence: TGTGCCAGCAGCCTTGGACAGGGGGCGCAAGCTTTCTTT.

This clonotype was picked up a small number of times. The chain has TRBV4-2 and TRBJ2-3; D is unresolved. With 6 bases removed from V and 2 bases from J, the gap between germline ends came to 9 bases. Per the germline V gene, CDR1 is LGHNA and CDR2 is YNFKEQ. The CDR3 runs to 13 residues. DNA of the CDR3: TGTGCCAGCAGGGCACCCTCCACAGATACGCAGTATTTT. Its protein is CASRAPSTDTQYF.

There are many counts of this clonotype. CDR3 sequence reads: CASSSHPGTGSEAFF. CDR3 DNA sequence: TGTGCCAGCAGCTCCCACCCCGGGACAGGATCAGAAGCTTTCTTT. V is TRBV7-2 and J is TRBJ1-1, with TRBD1 identical over 8 bases. The V segment lost 4 bases and the J segment 8 bases; nucleotides outside the gene matches: 12. This CDR3 comprises 15 residues. The germline CDR1 and CDR2 sequences are SGHTA and FQGNSA.

Only a few counts were recorded for this clonotype. The chain recombines TRBV20-1 with TRBJ2-3, with D possibly being TRBD1 (5 bases). This CDR3 region has 14 residues. Germline V gene sequence: CDR1 DFQATT, CDR2 SNEGSKA (reference sequence). Trimming cost V 6 bases and J 1 base, with 14 bases left between them. CDR3 DNA sequence: TGCAGTGCAATTGACAGACGGCGCACAGATACGCAGTATTTT. Its translation is CSAIDRRRTDTQYF.

V gene TRBV7-6 combines with J gene TRBJ2-5; D remains ambiguous. V was trimmed by 0 bases and J by 3 bases, leaving 11 bases between them. The germline V gene encodes CDR1 SGHVS and CDR2 FNYEAQ. The CDR3 is 15 residues long. CDR3 protein: CASSLARLEKETQYF. The CDR3 DNA follows: TGTGCCAGCAGCTTAGCGCGGTTGGAAAAAGAGACCCAGTACTTC. The variable domain in full, with the rest retrieved from reference TRBV7-6 and TRBJ2-5, is GAGVSQSPRYKVTKRGQDVALRCDPISGHVSLYWYRQALGQGPEFLTYFNYEAQQDKSGLPNDRFSAERPEGSISTLTIQRTEQRDSAMYRCASSLARLEKETQYFGPGTRLLVL.

Only one count was recorded for this clonotype. This rearrangement joins TRBV19 to TRBJ1-2, with TRBD1 matching over 7 bases. The trim removed 7 bases at V and 7 bases at J, leaving 15 bases unmatched. Germline CDR1 reads LNHDA; CDR2 reads SQIVND (reference sequence). The CDR3 spans 15 residues. In DNA form, the CDR3 reads TGTGCCAGTAACAAACCCGGGACAGAGACTCGTGGCTACACCTTC. Protein product: CASNKPGTETRGYTF.

This clonotype was seen ten or more times. The chain carries TRBV4-2 and TRBJ2-1, with 9 nucleotides matching TRBD1. The CDR3 is 14 amino acids. Trimming cost V 3 bases and J 6 bases; bases outside gene matches: 3. Germline CDR1 and CDR2: LGHNA and YNFKEQ. CDR3 in amino acids: CASSQGQGGNEQFF. DNA for the CDR3: TGTGCCAGCAGCCAGGGACAGGGTGGCAATGAGCAGTTCTTC.

The rearrangement links TRBV7-2 to TRBJ1-2, with TRBD1 identical over 9 bases. V lost 4 bases, J lost 1 base, and 7 bases stayed unmatched. There are 16 residues in the CDR3. Germline loops: CDR1 SGHTA, CDR2 FQGNSA. CDR3 protein: CASSSLWTGVNYGYTF. The CDR3 coding sequence is TGTGCCAGCAGCTCCCTCTGGACAGGGGTTAACTATGGCTACACCTTC.

This clonotype has ten or more counts. The chain has TRBV10-3 and TRBJ2-1; D is uncertain. CDR1 is ENHRY and CDR2 is SYGVKD in the germline V gene. There are 14 residues in the CDR3. Trimming removed 3 bases from V and 5 bases from J, with 11 bases in between. CDR3 DNA sequence: TGTGCCATCAGTGATAGTCCGCCCAACAATGAGCAGTTCTTC. Translation gives CAISDSPPNNEQFF.

This clonotype appeared a few times. This chain links TRBV12-3 or TRBV12-4 with TRBJ2-2; D is ambiguous. V lost 6 bases and J 5 bases, leaving 13 bases between the germline ends. The CDR3 is made up of 14 amino acids. The CDR3 here is CASSSAVGTGELFF. The CDR3 DNA reads as TGTGCCAGCAGCTCCGCTGTCGGGACCGGGGAGCTGTTTTTT.

This clonotype was picked up a small number of times. CDR3 amino acids: CASRGLGWGNTEAFF. The CDR3, as DNA: TGTGCCAGCAGGGGGCTGGGATGGGGTAACACTGAAGCTTTCTTT. This rearrangement joins TRBV25-1 to TRBJ1-1; D is possibly TRBD1 (5 bases). Trimming removed 6 bases at V and 2 bases at J, with 16 bases between. CDR3 size: 15 residues. The germline CDR1 and CDR2 sequences are MGHDK and SYGVNS.

This clonotype was seen only once. The chain employs TRBV5-6 and TRBJ1-2, with unresolved D. Germline V gives CDR1 SGHDT, CDR2 YYEEEE. With 3 bases removed from V and 4 bases from J, the gap between germline ends came to 13 bases. This CDR3 contains 14 residues. CDR3 nucleotides: TGTGCCAGCAGCTCCTACAGACTCTCCTATGGCTACACCTTC. It specifies CASSSYRLSYGYTF.

This rearrangement joins TRBV6-4 to TRBJ2-1, with 15 bases that match TRBD2. V dropped 7 bases and J dropped 10; count of bases not matched to a gene: 2. There are 13 residues in the CDR3. Germline values: CDR1 MRHNA, CDR2 SNTAGT. The CDR3 loop reads CASTGLAGGEQFF. CDR3 in DNA: TGTGCCAGCACCGGACTAGCGGGGGGGGAGCAGTTCTTC.